This T cell receptor beta chain was obtained from a study of cytomegalovirus exposure and HLA in healthy donors. Measured with immunoSEQ multiplex PCR; TCRdb has only the in-frame clones, and not every one. The table shows more than 100,000 clones, with almost 90% occurring only once. This CDR3 contains 16 residues. V was trimmed by 4 bases and J by 4 bases, leaving 14 bases between them. Germline V gene data show CDR1 as LGHNA and CDR2 as YNFKEQ. The clonotype was recovered from a man aged 30 to 39 in good health and CMV-seronegative. Sequenced: PBMCs. The rearrangement uses TRBV4-2 and TRBJ2-6, with D unresolved. The CDR3 here is CASSRIDSIGANVLTF. CDR3 DNA sequence: TGTGCCAGCAGCCGGATCGACTCCATAGGGGCCAACGTCCTGACTTTC.